This TCR beta chain comes out of a study of blood T cell repertoires in COVID-19. Study-wide background: Sources were T cells, B-cell-depleted T cells, or PBMCs; the material itself was cDNA or gDNA.

Using immunoSEQ multiplex PCR, the repertoire was profiled, and TCRdb retains in-frame clones only, with some absent. The top ten clones hold 2% to 2.5% of a sample with nearly 250,000 clones, roughly 83% of them seen once. The CDR3 covers 16 residues. Unmatched junction bases numbered 5, after V lost 4 bases and J lost 2 bases. The germline V gene has CDR1 LGHNA and CDR2 YSLEER. Individuals aged roughly 18 to 95 years were recruited from about two dozen US areas. Self-reported history from a screening survey and questionnaire set each donor's cohort. Cohort 3 donors counted as recovered after two negative PCRs, clearance, or resolved symptoms.

The chain combines TRBV4-3 with TRBJ2-1; 10 bases are a match to TRBD2. This TCR was recovered from a woman in her fifties or sixties who had recovered from COVID-19. Sequencing used PBMCs or T cells enriched from blood (not recorded which). For the CDR3, the DNA is TGCGCCAGCAGCCTAAATCTAGCGGGGGCCTACAATGAGCAGTTCTTC. Encoded protein: CASSLNLAGAYNEQFF.